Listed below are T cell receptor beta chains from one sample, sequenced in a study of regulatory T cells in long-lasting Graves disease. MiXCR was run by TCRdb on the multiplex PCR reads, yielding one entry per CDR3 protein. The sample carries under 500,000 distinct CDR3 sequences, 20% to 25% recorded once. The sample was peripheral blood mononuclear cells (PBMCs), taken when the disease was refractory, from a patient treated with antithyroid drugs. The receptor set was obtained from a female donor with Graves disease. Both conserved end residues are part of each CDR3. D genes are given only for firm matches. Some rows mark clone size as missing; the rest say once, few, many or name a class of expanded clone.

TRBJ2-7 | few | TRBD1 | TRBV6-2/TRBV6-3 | TGTGCCAGCAGGGAACAGGGGGCCCTGGACGAGCAGTACTTC | CASREQGALDEQYF
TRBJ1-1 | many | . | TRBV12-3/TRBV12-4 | TGTGCCAGCACCTACGGGCCAGGGAACACTGAAGCTTTCTTT | CASTYGPGNTEAFF
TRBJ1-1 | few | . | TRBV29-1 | TGCAGCGTTAACTTAGAAGCGAACACTGAAGCTTTCTTT | CSVNLEANTEAFF
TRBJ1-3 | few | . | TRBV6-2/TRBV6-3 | TGTGCCAGCAGTGAAGCGAGGGCTCAGTGTTCTTTT | CASSEARAQCSF
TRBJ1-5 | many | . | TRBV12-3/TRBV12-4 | TGTGCCAGCAGTCCGACGATGCGGGGGGGAGACGATCAGCCCCAGCATTTT | CASSPTMRGGDDQPQHF
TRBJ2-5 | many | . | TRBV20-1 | TGCAGTGCTAGGAGGGGGATCGGGGAGACCCAGTACTTC | CSARRGIGETQYF
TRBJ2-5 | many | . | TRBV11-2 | TGTGCCAGCAGCTCCCTCTGGGAGGGGGGGCAGGAGACCCAGTACTTC | CASSSLWEGGQETQYF
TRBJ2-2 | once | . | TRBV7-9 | TGTGCCAGCAGCGCATTCCAGGGTGCAAACACCGGGGAGCTGTTTTTT | CASSAFQGANTGELFF
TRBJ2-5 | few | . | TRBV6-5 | TGTGCCAGCAGTTACTTAGGGGGGGGAGAGACCCAGTACTTC | CASSYLGGGETQYF
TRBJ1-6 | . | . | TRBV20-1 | TGCAGTGCTAGAGCGGTGTCGGGGCTCTCTAATTCACCCCTCCACTTT | CSARAVSGLSNSPLHF
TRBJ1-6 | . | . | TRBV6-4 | TGTGCCAGCAGTGACAGGCGGAATTCACCCCTCCACTTT | CASSDRRNSPLHF
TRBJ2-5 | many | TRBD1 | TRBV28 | TGTGCCAGCAGTCATAGGACAGGGGGCGCCGAGACCCAGTACTTC | CASSHRTGGAETQYF
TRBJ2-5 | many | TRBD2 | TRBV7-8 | TGTGCCAGCAGCTCTTTCGGGACTAGCGTGCTGAACCAGTACTTC | CASSSFGTSVLNQYF
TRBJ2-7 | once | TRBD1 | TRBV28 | TGTGCCAGCAGTTTACAGGGACAGGGGATCGGCGAGCAGTACTTC | CASSLQGQGIGEQYF
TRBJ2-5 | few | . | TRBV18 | TGTGCCAGCTTACCACCGGTAGGGGAGACCCAGTACTTC | CASLPPVGETQYF
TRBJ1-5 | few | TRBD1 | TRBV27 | TGTGCCAGCAGGGTACTGGGACAGGGCAATCAGCCCCAGCATTTT | CASRVLGQGNQPQHF
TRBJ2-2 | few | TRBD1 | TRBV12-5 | TGTGCTAGTGGTCGGGGAGCTTGGGACAGTGAGAACACCGGGGAGCTGTTTTTT | CASGRGAWDSENTGELFF
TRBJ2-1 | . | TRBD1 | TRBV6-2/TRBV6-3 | TGTGCCAGCAGTCAGACAGGGCCCCCCTACAATGAGCAGTTCTTC | CASSQTGPPYNEQFF
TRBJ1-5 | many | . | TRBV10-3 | TGTGCCATCAGTGGACAGCCTGATCAGCCCCAGCATTTT | CAISGQPDQPQHF
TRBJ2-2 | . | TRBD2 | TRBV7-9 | TGTGCCAGCAGCGGATACCCGGGACTAGCGGGACACCCGAACACCGGGGAGCTGTTTTTT | CASSGYPGLAGHPNTGELFF
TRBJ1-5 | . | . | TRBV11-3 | TGTGCCAGCAGCTATGGGGCGGGTAGCAATCAGCCCCAGCATTTT | CASSYGAGSNQPQHF
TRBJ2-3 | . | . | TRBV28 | TGTGCCAGCAGTCCCCTGGGACTTCGTCAAGATACGCAGTATTTT | CASSPLGLRQDTQYF
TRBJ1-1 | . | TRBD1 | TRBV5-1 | TGCGCCAGCCGACTTGCAGGGGGTGGGAACACTGAAGCTTTCTTT | CASRLAGGGNTEAFF
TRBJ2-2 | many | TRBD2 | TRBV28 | TGTGCCAGCAGTTCCCAGCGGGGAAGTGGGACCGGGGAGCTGTTTTTT | CASSSQRGSGTGELFF
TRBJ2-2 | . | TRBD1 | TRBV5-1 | TGCGCCAGCAGCTTGGAGCCGGGACAGGGGAACACCGGGGAGCTGTTTTTT | CASSLEPGQGNTGELFF
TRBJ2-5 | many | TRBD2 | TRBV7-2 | TGTGCCAGCAGGATGGCGGGAGGAGGGGGAGAGACCCAGTACTTC | CASRMAGGGGETQYF
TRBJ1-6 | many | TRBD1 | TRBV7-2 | TGTGCCAGCAGCGTAACAGGGGGTTATAATTCACCCCTCCACTTT | CASSVTGGYNSPLHF
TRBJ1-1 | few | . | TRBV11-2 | TGTGCCAGCAGCCCGACCAGGGTCGTCCGCGCTTTCTTT | CASSPTRVVRAFF
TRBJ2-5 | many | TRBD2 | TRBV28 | TGTGCCAGCAGTTTTAGGCTAGCGGCTCAAGAGACCCAGTACTTC | CASSFRLAAQETQYF
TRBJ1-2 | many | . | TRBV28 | TGTGCCAGCAGTCACCCTAGGGTATACGACTATGGCTACACCTTC | CASSHPRVYDYGYTF
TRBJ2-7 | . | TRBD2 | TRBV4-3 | TGCGCCAGCAGCCAAGAGGCCCCTAGCGGCTACGAGCAGTACTTC | CASSQEAPSGYEQYF
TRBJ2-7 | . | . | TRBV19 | TGTGCCAGTAGTCCGGGGGACTACGAGCAGTACTTC | CASSPGDYEQYF
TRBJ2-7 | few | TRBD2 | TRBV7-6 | TGTGCCAGCAGCTTAGGTTCAGGAGGAACGGGAGGAGCGCGCGAGCAGTACTTC | CASSLGSGGTGGAREQYF
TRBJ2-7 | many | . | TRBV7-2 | TGTGCCAGCAGCTTAAGCTTTATGGCAGGGCCCTACGAGCAGTACTTC | CASSLSFMAGPYEQYF
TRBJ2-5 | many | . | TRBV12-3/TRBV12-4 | TGTGCCAGCAGCCGTCCGGGGTTTGAAGAGACCCAGTACTTC | CASSRPGFEETQYF
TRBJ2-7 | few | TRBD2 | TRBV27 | TGTGCCAGCAGTAGGACTAGCGGTCCCTACGAGCAGTACTTC | CASSRTSGPYEQYF
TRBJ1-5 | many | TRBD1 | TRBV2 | TGTGCCAGCAAAGTGGGACAGGGGTACGGTCAGCCCCAGCATTTT | CASKVGQGYGQPQHF
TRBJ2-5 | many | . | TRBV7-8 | TGTGCCAGCAGCTTAGGATGGGAAGGGCAGCCCGGGTCGGAGACCCAGTACTTC | CASSLGWEGQPGSETQYF
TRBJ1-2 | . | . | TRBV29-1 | TGCAGCGTGGATAGCTTTAACTATGGCTACACCTTC | CSVDSFNYGYTF
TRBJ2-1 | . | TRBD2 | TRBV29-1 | TGCAGCGCTGAGGGGTCGGGAGGGGCCTACAATGAGCAGTTCTTC | CSAEGSGGAYNEQFF
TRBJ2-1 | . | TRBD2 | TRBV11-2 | TGTGCCAGCAGCCTAGCTAGCGGGAGTACCTACAATGAGCAGTTCTTC | CASSLASGSTYNEQFF
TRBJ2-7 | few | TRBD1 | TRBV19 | TGTGCCAGTAGTATTAACAGGGGCTACGAGCAGTACTTC | CASSINRGYEQYF
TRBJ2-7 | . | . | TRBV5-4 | TGTGCCAGCAGCCCCGAAAGCGCACCCAAGGGGCAGTACTTC | CASSPESAPKGQYF
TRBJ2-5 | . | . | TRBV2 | TGTGGCAGCAGTGCTAACCCCCAGGAGACCCAGTACTTC | CGSSANPQETQYF
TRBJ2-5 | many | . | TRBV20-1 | TGCAGTGCTAGAGATCTAGTGGGGGAGACCCAGTACTTC | CSARDLVGETQYF
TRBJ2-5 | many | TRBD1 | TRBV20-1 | TGCAGTGCTAGAGATTGGACAGGAACGGTCGGGGAGACCCAGTACTTC | CSARDWTGTVGETQYF
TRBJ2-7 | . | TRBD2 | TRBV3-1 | TGTGCCAGCAGCCAAGATATGACTAGCGGGACCTACGAGCAGTACTTC | CASSQDMTSGTYEQYF
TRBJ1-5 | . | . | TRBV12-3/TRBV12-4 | TGTGCCAGCAGTGACAGGAGAAACAATCAGCCCCAGCATTTT | CASSDRRNNQPQHF
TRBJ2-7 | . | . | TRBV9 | TGTGCCAGCAGCGTAGATCCAGGGACCTACGAGCAGTACTTC | CASSVDPGTYEQYF
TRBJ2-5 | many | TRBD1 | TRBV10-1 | TGCGCCAGCAGGCTCGACAGGGAAGAGACCCAGTACTTC | CASRLDREETQYF
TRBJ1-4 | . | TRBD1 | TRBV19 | TGTGCCAGTAGCCGGACAGGAATCGGGGAAAAACTGTTTTTT | CASSRTGIGEKLFF
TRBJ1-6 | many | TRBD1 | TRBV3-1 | TGTGCCAGCAGCAAGTGGACAGGCTCCTATAATTCACCCCTCCACTTT | CASSKWTGSYNSPLHF
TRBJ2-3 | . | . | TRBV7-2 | TGTGCCAGCAGCTTTACGTTGACGTCAGATACGCAGTATTTT | CASSFTLTSDTQYF
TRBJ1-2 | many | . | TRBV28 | TGTGCCAGCAGTATTGGAGGGGGCTACACCTTC | CASSIGGGYTF
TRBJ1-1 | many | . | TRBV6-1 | TGTGCCAGCAGGGTTGTAGCAGAGAACACTGAAGCTTTCTTT | CASRVVAENTEAFF
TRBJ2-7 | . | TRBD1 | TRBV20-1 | TGCAGTGCCGAAGACAGGGGGGGCGAGCAGTACTTC | CSAEDRGGEQYF
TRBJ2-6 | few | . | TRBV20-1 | TGCAGCGCGAAAACCTCCGGGGCCAACGTCCTGACTTTC | CSAKTSGANVLTF
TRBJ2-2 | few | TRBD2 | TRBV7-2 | TGTGCCAGCAGCTTATGGGGGCTAGCGGGAGTGTCCCCTAACACCGGGGAGCTGTTTTTT | CASSLWGLAGVSPNTGELFF